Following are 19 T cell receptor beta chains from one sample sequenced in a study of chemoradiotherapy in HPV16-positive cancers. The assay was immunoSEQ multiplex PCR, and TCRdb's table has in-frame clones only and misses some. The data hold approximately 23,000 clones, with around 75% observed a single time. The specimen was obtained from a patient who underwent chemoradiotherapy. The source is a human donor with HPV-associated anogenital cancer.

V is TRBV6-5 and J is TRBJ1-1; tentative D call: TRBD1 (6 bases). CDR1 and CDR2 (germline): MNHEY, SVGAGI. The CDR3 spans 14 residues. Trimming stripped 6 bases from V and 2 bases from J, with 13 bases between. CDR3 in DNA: TGTGCCAGCAGCATACAGGGAGTCAACACTGAAGCTTTCTTT. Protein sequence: CASSIQGVNTEAFF.

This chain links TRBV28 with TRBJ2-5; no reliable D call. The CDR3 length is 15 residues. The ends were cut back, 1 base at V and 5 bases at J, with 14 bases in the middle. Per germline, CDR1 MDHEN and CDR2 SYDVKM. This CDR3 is CASSLSSPGRETQYF. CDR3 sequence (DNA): TGTGCCAGCAGTTTATCCTCCCCCGGCCGGGAGACCCAGTACTTC.

As DNA, the CDR3 is TGCGCCAGCAGCTCGACTGAACAGGGGGCGGGGGGCTACACCTTC. It translates to CASSSTEQGAGGYTF. This chain uses TRBV5-1 with TRBJ1-2; 9 bases are shared with TRBD1. CDR1 SGHRS and CDR2 YFSETQ come from the germline V gene. With V trimmed by 3 bases and J by 8 bases, 11 bases remained unmatched. The CDR3 runs to 15 residues.

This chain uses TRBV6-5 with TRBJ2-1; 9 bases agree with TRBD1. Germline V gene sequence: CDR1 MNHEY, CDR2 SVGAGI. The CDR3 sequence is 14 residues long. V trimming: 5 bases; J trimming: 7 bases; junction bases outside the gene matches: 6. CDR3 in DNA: TGTGCCAGCAGTATACAGGGGGCTTTTAATGAGCAGTTCTTC. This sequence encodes CASSIQGAFNEQFF.

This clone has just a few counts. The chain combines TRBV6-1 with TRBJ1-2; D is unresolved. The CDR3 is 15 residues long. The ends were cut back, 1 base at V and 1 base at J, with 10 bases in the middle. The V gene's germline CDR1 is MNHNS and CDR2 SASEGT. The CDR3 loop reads CASSEEKGINYGYTF. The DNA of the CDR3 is TGTGCCAGCAGTGAAGAGAAAGGTATTAACTATGGCTACACCTTC.

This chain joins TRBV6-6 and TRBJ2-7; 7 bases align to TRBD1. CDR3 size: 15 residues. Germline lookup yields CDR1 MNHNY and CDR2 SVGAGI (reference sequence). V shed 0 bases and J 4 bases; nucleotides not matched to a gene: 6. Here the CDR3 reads CASSYSGQLGYEQYF. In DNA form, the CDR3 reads TGTGCCAGCAGTTACTCGGGACAGCTGGGGTACGAGCAGTACTTC.

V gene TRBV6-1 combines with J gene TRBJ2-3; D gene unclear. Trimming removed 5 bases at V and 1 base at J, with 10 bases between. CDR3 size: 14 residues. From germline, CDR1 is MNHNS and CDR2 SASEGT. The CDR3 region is CASSLNIGTDTQYF. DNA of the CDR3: TGTGCCAGCAGTCTCAACATCGGCACAGATACGCAGTATTTT.

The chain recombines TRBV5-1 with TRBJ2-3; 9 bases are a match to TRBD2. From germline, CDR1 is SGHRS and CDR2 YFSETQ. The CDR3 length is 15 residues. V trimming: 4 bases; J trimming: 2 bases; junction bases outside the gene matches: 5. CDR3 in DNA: TGCGCCAGCAGCACAGTAGCGGGAGACACAGATACGCAGTATTTT. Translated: CASSTVAGDTDTQYF.

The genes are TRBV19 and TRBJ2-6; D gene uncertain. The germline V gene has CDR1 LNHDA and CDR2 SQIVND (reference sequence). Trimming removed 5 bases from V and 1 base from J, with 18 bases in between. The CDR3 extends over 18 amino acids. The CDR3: CASSLTLSKPSGANVLTF. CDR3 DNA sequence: TGTGCCAGTAGTCTCACTCTCTCTAAGCCTTCTGGGGCCAACGTCCTGACTTTC.

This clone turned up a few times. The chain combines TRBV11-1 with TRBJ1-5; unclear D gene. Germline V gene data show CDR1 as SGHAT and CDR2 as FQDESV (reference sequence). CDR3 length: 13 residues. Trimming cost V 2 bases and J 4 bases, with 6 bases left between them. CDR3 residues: CASSLSLNQPQHF. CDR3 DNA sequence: TGTGCCAGCAGCTTATCCCTAAATCAGCCCCAGCATTTT.

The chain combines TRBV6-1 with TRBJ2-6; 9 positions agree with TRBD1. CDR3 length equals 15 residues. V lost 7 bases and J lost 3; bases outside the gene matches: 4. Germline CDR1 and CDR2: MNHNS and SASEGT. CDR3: CASTGQGFGANVLTF. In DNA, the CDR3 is TGTGCCAGCACGGGACAGGGTTTTGGGGCCAACGTCCTGACTTTC.

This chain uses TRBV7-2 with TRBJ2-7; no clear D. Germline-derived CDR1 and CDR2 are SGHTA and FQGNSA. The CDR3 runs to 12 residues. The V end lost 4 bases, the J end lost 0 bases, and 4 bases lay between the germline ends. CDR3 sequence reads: CASSSSSYEQYF. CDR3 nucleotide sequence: TGTGCCAGCAGCTCGTCCTCCTACGAGCAGTACTTC.

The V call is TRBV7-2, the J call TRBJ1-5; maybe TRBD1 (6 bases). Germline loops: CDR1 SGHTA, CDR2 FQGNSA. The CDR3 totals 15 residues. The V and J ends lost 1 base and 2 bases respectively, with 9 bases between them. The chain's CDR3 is CASSLEGGGNQPQHF. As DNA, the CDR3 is TGTGCCAGCAGCTTAGAAGGGGGTGGCAATCAGCCCCAGCATTTT.

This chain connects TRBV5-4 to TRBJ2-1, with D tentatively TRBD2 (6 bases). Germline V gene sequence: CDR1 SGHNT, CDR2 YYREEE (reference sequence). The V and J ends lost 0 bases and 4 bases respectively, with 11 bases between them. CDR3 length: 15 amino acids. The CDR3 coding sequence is TGTGCCAGCAGCTTGGTGGTAGCGGCTTACAATGAGCAGTTCTTC. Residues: CASSLVVAAYNEQFF. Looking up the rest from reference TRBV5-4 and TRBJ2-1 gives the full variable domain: ETGVTQSPTHLIKTRGQQVTLRCSSQSGHNTVSWYQQALGQGPQFIFQYYREEENGRGNFPPRFSGLQFPNYSSELNVNALELDDSALYLCASSLVVAAYNEQFFGPGTRLTVL.

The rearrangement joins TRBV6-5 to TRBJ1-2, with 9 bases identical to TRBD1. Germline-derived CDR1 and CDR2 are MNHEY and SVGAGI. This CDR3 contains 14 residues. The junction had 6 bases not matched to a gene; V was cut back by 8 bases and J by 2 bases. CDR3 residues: CASRPTGGNYGYTF. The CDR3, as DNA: TGTGCCAGCCGTCCCACAGGGGGCAACTATGGCTACACCTTC.

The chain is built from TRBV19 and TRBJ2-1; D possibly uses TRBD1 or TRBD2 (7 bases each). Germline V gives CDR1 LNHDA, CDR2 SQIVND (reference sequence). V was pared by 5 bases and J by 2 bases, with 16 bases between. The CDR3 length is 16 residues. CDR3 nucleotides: TGTGCCAGTAGTCCCAGACAGGGAGGGCCCTACAATGAGCAGTTCTTC. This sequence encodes CASSPRQGGPYNEQFF.

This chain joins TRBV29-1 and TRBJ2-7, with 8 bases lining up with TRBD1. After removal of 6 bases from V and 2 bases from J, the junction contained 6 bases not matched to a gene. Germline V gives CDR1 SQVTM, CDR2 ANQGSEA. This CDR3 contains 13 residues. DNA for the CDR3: TGCAGCGTGACACAGGGGGAACCCTACGAGCAGTACTTC. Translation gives CSVTQGEPYEQYF.

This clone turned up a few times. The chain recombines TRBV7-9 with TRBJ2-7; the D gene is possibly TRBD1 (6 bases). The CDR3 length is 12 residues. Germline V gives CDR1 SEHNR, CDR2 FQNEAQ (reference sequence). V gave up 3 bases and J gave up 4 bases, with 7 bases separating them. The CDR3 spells CASSLQGYEQYF. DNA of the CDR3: TGTGCCAGCAGCTTGCAGGGGTACGAGCAGTACTTC.

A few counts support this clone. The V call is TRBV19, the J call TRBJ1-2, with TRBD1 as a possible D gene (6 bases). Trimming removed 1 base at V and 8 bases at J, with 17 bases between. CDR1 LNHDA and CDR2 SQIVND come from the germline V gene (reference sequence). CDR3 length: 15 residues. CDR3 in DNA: TGTGCCAGTAGTATAGGGGGGACACCCATGGGCGGCTACACCTTC. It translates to CASSIGGTPMGGYTF.